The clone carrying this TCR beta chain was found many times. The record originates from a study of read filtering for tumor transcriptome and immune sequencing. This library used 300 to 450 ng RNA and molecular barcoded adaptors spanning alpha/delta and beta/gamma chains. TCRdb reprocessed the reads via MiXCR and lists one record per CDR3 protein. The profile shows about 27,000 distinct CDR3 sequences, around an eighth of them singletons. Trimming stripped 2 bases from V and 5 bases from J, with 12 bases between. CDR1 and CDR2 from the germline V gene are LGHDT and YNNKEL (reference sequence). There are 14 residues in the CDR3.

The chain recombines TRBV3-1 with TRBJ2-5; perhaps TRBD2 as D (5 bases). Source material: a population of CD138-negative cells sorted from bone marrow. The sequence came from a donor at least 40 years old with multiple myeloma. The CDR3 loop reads CASSQPNGEETQYF. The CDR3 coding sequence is TGTGCCAGCAGCCAACCTAACGGGGAGGAGACCCAGTACTTC.